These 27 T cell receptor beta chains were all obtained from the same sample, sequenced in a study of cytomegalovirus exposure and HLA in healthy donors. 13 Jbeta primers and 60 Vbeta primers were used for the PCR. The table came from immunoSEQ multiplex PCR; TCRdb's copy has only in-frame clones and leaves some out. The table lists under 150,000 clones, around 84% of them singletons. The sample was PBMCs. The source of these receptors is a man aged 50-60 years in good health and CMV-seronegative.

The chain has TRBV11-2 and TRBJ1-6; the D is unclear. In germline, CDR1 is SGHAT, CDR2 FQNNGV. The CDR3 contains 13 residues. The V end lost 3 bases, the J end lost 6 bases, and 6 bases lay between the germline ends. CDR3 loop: CASSFQSNSPLHF. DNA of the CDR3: TGTGCCAGCAGCTTCCAGTCTAATTCACCCCTCCACTTT. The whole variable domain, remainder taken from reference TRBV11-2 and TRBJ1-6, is EAGVAQSPRYKIIEKRQSVAFWCNPISGHATLYWYQQILGQGPKLLIQFQNNGVVDDSQLPKDRFSAERLKGVDSTLKIQPAKLEDSAVYLCASSFQSNSPLHFGNGTRLTVT.

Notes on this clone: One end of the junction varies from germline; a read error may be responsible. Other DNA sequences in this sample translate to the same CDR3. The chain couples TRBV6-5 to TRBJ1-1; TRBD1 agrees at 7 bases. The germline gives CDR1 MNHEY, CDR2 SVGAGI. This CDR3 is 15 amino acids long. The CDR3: CASSYSIQGNTEAFF. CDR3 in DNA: TGTGCCAGCAGTTACTCGATACAGGGGAACACTGAAGCCTTCTTT.

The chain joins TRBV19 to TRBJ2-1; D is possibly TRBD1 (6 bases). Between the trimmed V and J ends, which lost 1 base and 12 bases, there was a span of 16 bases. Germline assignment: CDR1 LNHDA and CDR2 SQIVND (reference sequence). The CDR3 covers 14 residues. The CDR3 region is CASSIVGRDTRQFF. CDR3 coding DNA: TGTGCCAGTAGTATAGTGGGCCGGGACACTCGGCAGTTCTTC. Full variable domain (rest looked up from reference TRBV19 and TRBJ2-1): DGGITQSPKYLFRKEGQNVTLSCEQNLNHDAMYWYRQDPGQGLRLIYYSQIVNDFQKGDIAEGYSVSREKKESFPLTVTSAQKNPTAFYLCASSIVGRDTRQFFGPGTRLTVL.

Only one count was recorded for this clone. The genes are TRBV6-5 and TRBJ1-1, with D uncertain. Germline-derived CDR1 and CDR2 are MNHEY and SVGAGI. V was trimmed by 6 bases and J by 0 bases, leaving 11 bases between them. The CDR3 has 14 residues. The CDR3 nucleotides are TGTGCCAGCAGACAGAGAAGGTTGAACACTGAAGCTTTCTTT. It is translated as CASRQRRLNTEAFF.

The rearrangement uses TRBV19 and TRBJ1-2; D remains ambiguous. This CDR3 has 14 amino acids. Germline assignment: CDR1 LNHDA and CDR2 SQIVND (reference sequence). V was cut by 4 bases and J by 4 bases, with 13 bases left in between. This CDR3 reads CASSTDGGIYGYTF. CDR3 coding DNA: TGTGCCAGTAGTACAGACGGAGGAATCTATGGCTACACCTTC.

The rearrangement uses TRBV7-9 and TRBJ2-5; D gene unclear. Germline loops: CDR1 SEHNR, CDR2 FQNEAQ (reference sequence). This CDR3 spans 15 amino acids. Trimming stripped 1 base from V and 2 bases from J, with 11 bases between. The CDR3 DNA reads TGTGCCAGCAGCTTAGTTATAGATCCACAAGAGACCCAGTACTTC. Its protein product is CASSLVIDPQETQYF. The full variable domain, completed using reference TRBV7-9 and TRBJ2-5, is DTGVSQNPRHKITKRGQNVTFRCDPISEHNRLYWYRQTLGQGPEFLTYFQNEAQLEKSRLLSDRFSAERPKGSFSTLEIQRTEQGDSAMYLCASSLVIDPQETQYFGPGTRLLVL.

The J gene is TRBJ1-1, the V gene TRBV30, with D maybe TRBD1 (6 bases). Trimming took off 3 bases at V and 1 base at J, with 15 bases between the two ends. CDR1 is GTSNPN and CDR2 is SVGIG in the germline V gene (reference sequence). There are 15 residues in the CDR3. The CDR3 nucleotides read TGTGCCTGGAGCGCCGGGCCAGGGGCGAACACTGAAGCTTTCTTT. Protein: CAWSAGPGANTEAFF. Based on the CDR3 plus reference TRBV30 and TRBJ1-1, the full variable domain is SQTIHQWPATLVQPVGSPLSLECTVEGTSNPNLYWYRQAAGRGLQLLFYSVGIGQISSEVPQNLSASRPQDRQFILSSKKLLLSDSGFYLCAWSAGPGANTEAFFGQGTRLTVV.

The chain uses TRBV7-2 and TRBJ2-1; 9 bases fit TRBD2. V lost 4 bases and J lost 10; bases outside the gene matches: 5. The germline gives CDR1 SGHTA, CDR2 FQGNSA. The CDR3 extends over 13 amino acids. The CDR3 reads CASSYNAGGEQFF. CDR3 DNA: TGTGCCAGCAGCTATAACGCGGGGGGGGAGCAGTTCTTC.

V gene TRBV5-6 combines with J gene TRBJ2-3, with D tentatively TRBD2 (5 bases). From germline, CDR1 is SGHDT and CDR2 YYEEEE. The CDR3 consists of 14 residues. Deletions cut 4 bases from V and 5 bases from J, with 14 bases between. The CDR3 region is CASSPEASEDTQYF. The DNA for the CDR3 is TGTGCCAGCAGCCCGGAGGCATCAGAAGATACGCAGTATTTT.

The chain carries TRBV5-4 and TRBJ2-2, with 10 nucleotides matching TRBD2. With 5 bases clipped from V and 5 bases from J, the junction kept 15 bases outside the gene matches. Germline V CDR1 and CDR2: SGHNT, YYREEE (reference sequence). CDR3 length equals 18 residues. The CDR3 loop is CASSPRGLAGARTGELFF. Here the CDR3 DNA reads TGTGCCAGCAGTCCCCGAGGGCTAGCGGGGGCGAGGACCGGGGAGCTGTTTTTT.

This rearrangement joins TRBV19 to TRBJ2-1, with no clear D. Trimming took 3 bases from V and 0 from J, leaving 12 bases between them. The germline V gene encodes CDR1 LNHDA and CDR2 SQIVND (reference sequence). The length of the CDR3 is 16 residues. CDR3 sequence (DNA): TGTGCCAGTAGTATGAACTACCGAAGCTCCTACAATGAGCAGTTCTTC. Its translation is CASSMNYRSSYNEQFF. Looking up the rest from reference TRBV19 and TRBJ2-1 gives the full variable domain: DGGITQSPKYLFRKEGQNVTLSCEQNLNHDAMYWYRQDPGQGLRLIYYSQIVNDFQKGDIAEGYSVSREKKESFPLTVTSAQKNPTAFYLCASSMNYRSSYNEQFFGPGTRLTVL.

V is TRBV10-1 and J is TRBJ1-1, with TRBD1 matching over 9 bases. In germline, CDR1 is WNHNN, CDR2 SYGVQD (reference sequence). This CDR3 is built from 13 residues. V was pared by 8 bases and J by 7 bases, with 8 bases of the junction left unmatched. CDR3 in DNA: TGCGCCAGCTCCGGACAGGGGCGAGGTGAAGCTTTCTTT. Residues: CASSGQGRGEAFF.

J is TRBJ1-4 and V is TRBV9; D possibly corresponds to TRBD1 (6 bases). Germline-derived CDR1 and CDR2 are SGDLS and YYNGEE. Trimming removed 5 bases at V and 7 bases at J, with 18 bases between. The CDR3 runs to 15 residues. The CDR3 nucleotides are TGTGCCAGCAGTGCCGTTGGGGGGGCGGGTGAAAAACTGTTTTTT. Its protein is CASSAVGGAGEKLFF.

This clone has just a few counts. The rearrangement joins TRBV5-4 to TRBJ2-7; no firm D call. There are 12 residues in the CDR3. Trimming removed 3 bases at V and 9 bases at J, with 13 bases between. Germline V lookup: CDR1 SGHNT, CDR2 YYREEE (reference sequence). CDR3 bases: TGTGCCAGCAGCTCTGGCTTTTCAGGGCAGTACTTC. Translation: CASSSGFSGQYF.

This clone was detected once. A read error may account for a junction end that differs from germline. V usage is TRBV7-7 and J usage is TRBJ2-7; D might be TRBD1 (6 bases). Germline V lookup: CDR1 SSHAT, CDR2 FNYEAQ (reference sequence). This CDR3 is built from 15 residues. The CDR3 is CASSFTGSESYEQYF. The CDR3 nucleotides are TGTGCTAGCAGCTTCACAGGGAGTGAATCCTACGAGCAGTACTTC.

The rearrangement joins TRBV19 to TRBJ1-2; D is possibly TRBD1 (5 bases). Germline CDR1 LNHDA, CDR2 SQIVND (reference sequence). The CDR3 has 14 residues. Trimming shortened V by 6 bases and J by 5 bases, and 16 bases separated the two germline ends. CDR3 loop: CASSWDAEGYGYTF. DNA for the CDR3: TGTGCCAGTAGCTGGGACGCGGAGGGGTATGGCTACACCTTC. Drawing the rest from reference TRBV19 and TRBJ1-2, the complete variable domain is DGGITQSPKYLFRKEGQNVTLSCEQNLNHDAMYWYRQDPGQGLRLIYYSQIVNDFQKGDIAEGYSVSREKKESFPLTVTSAQKNPTAFYLCASSWDAEGYGYTFGSGTRLTVV.

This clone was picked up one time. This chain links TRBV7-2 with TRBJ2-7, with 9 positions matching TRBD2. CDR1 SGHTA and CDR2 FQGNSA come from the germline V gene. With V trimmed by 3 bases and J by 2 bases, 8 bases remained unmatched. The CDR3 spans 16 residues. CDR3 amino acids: CASSFQSAGGPYEQYF. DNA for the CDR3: TGTGCCAGCAGCTTCCAGTCAGCGGGGGGTCCCTACGAGCAGTACTTC.

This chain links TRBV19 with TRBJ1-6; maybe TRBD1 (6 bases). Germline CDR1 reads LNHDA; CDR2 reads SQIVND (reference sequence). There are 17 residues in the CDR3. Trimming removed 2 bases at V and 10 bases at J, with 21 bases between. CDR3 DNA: TGTGCCAGTAGTATACCCCGGGACATCCGGACCGGGTCACCCCTCCACTTT. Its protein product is CASSIPRDIRTGSPLHF.

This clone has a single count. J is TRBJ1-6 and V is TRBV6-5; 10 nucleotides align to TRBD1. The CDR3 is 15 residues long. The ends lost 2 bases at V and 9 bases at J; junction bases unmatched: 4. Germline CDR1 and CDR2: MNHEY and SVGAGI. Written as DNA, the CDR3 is TGTGCCAGCAGTTACCGGGACAGGGGTTTTTCACCCCTCCACTTT. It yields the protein CASSYRDRGFSPLHF.

CDR3 nucleotides: TGTGCCAGCAGCAAAGCGGCAGGTACAGGAGGCTACACCTTC. It codes for CASSKAAGTGGYTF. V is TRBV21-1 and J is TRBJ1-2; TRBD1 reflects the table's D call only, with no check against the DNA. TRBV21-1 is a documented pseudogene. The CDR3 totals 14 residues.

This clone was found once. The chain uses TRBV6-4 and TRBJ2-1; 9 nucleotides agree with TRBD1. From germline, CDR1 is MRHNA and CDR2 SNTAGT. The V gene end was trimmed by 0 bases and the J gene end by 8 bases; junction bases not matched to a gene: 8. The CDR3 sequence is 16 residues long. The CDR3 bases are TGTGCCAGCAGTGACTCTCTCGGGACAGGGATGCATGAGCAGTTCTTC. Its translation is CASSDSLGTGMHEQFF.

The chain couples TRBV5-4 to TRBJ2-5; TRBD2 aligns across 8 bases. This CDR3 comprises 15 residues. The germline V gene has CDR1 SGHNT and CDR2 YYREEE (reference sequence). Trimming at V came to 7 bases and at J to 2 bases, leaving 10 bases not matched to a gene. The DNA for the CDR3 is TGTGCCAGCCCATGGATTGCGGGGGGACAAGAGACCCAGTACTTC. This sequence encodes CASPWIAGGQETQYF. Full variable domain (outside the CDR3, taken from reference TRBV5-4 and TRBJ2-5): ETGVTQSPTHLIKTRGQQVTLRCSSQSGHNTVSWYQQALGQGPQFIFQYYREEENGRGNFPPRFSGLQFPNYSSELNVNALELDDSALYLCASPWIAGGQETQYFGPGTRLLVL.

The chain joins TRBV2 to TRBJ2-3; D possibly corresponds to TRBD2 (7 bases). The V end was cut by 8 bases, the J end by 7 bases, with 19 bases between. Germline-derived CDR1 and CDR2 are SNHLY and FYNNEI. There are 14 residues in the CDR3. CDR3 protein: CASYRGLGDNTQYF. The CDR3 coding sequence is TGTGCCAGCTACCGAGGACTAGGGGACAATACGCAGTATTTT.

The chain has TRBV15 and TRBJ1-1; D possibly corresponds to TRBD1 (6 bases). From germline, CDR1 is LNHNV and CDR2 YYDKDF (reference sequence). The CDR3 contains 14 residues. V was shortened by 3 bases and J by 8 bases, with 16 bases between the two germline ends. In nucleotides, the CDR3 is TGTGCCACCAGCAGTGGGGGCTTGAGGCCCGAAGCTTTCTTT. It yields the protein CATSSGGLRPEAFF.

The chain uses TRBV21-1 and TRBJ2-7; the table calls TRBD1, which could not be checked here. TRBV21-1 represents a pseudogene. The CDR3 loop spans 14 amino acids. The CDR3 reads CASSKQGCLYEQYF. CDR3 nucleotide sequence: TGTGCCAGCAGCAAGCAGGGGTGTTTATACGAGCAGTACTTC.

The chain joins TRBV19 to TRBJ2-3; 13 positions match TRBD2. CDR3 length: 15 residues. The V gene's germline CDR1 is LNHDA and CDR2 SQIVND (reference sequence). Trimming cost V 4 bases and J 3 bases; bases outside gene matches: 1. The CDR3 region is CASSTGLAGTDTQYF. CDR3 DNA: TGTGCCAGTAGTACGGGACTAGCGGGGACAGATACGCAGTATTTT.

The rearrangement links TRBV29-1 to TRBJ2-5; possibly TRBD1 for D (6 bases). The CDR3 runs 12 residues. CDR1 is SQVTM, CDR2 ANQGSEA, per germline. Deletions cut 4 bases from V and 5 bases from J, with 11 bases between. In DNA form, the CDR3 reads TGCAGCGTTGGGGGGCCAGGGGAGACCCAGTACTTC. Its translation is CSVGGPGETQYF.